This T cell receptor (beta chain) was sequenced for a study of shared clonotypes between healthy human individuals. This CDR3 has 16 amino acids. The germline V gene has CDR1 ENHRY and CDR2 SYGVKD. The V gene end was trimmed by 10 bases and the J gene end by 4 bases; junction bases not matched to a gene: 17. Positively selected for CCR7, the CD45RO-negative cells used as naive CD8 cells excluded terminally differentiated effector memory CD45RA+ cells. Assay: immunoSEQ multiplex PCR; the TCRdb copy retains only in-frame clones and omits some. The sample holds 650,000 to 800,000 clones, 92% seen once. This chain links TRBV10-3 with TRBJ2-7; 9 positions agree with TRBD2. Sequencing used naive CD8+ T cells sorted from blood. This TCR was sampled from a man between 25 and 39 years old in good health. CDR3 sequence: CATGLWASGIFYEQYF. In DNA, the CDR3 is TGTGCCACGGGCCTGTGGGCTAGCGGGATTTTTTACGAGCAGTACTTC.